A single sample gave rise to the 29 T cell receptor beta chains below, sequenced in a study of cytomegalovirus exposure and HLA in healthy donors. The PCR had 60 Vbeta and 13 Jbeta primers. Profiling relied on immunoSEQ multiplex PCR, and the TCRdb table lists in-frame clones only, not all of them. The sample lists about 150,000 clones, about 61% occurring once. Sequenced input: PBMCs. These receptors all stem from a male donor in good health and CMV-seronegative.

J is TRBJ1-2 and V is TRBV5-4; 8 nucleotides align to TRBD1. The junction had 9 bases not matched to a gene; V was cut back by 3 bases and J by 8 bases. Germline V gene sequence: CDR1 SGHNT, CDR2 YYREEE (reference sequence). The CDR3 is 14 residues long. The CDR3 region has the DNA TGTGCCAGCAGCTCCCCACCCGACAGGGGAGGCTACACCTTC. Translating it yields CASSSPPDRGGYTF.

The chain joins TRBV29-1 to TRBJ2-2; no definite D call. The CDR3 length is 13 residues. Trimming cost V 3 bases and J 6 bases, with 11 bases left between them. The germline CDR1 and CDR2 sequences are SQVTM and ANQGSEA. The CDR3 coding sequence is TGCAGCGTTGACAGCGTCGGCTCCGGGGAGCTGTTTTTT. Translated, it gives CSVDSVGSGELFF.

This clone was counted between two and nine times. V is TRBV28 and J is TRBJ1-3, with D tentatively TRBD1 (6 bases). With 7 bases removed from V and 2 bases from J, the gap between germline ends came to 9 bases. The V gene's germline CDR1 is MDHEN and CDR2 SYDVKM. This CDR3 has 13 amino acids. The CDR3 protein is CASTAGAGNTIYF. The CDR3 nucleotides read TGTGCCAGCACCGCAGGGGCTGGAAACACCATATATTTT.

This chain links TRBV6-1 with TRBJ2-7; the match to TRBD1 covers 8 bases. CDR1 and CDR2 from the germline V gene are MNHNS and SASEGT. V shed 4 bases and J 2 bases; nucleotides not matched to a gene: 4. The CDR3 is 14 residues long. CDR3: CASSGGQVTYEQYF. For the CDR3, the DNA is TGTGCCAGCAGTGGGGGACAGGTGACCTACGAGCAGTACTTC.

About this clone: Germline and junction disagree at one end, which may indicate a read error. V usage is TRBV27 and J usage is TRBJ1-1, with 12 bases identical to TRBD1. The CDR3 covers 17 residues. The germline V gene encodes CDR1 MNHEY and CDR2 SMNVEV (reference sequence). CDR3 sequence: CASTLRGTGGMNTEAFF. The DNA of the CDR3 is TGTGCCAGCACTTTAAGGGGGACAGGGGGCATGAACACTGAAGCTTTCTTT.

The rearrangement uses TRBV2 and TRBJ1-4; 10 bases line up with TRBD1. Germline V gene lookup returns CDR1 SNHLY and CDR2 FYNNEI. V lost 7 bases to trimming and J lost 7 bases; unmatched junction nucleotides: 6. This CDR3 comprises 14 residues. CDR3 loop: CASTRRTGGEKLFF. Written as DNA, the CDR3 is TGTGCCAGCACCCGGCGGACAGGGGGTGAAAAACTGTTTTTT.

The chain is built from TRBV7-2 and TRBJ2-7; TRBD2 agrees at 9 bases. Germline CDR1 is SGHTA and CDR2 is FQGNSA. The CDR3 sequence is 14 residues long. Losses at the gene ends were 3 bases for V and 7 bases for J; bases not matched to a gene: 7. The CDR3 DNA follows: TGTGCCAGCAGCTTTGGCGGGGGGGCCAGGGAGCAGTACTTC. Residues: CASSFGGGAREQYF.

The chain links TRBV6-6 to TRBJ2-2; D is uncertain. Per the germline V gene, CDR1 is MNHNY and CDR2 is SVGAGI (reference sequence). The CDR3 is 14 residues long. V lost 7 bases, J lost 3 bases, and 12 bases lay in between. The CDR3 reads CASTSQLDTGELFF. The CDR3 DNA follows: TGTGCCAGCACTTCTCAGTTGGACACCGGGGAGCTGTTTTTT.

The CDR3 here is CASSPQAGDYGYTF. The CDR3 bases are TGTGCCAGCAGCCCCCAGGCAGGGGACTATGGCTACACCTTC. The chain employs TRBV7-6 and TRBJ1-2; maybe TRBD1 (6 bases). With 5 bases removed from V and 3 bases from J, the gap between germline ends came to 13 bases. CDR3 length: 14 amino acids. Germline loops: CDR1 SGHVS, CDR2 FNYEAQ. Combining the CDR3 with reference TRBV7-6 and TRBJ1-2 gives the whole variable domain GAGVSQSPRYKVTKRGQDVALRCDPISGHVSLYWYRQALGQGPEFLTYFNYEAQQDKSGLPNDRFSAERPEGSISTLTIQRTEQRDSAMYRCASSPQAGDYGYTFGSGTRLTVV.

This rearrangement joins TRBV10-3 to TRBJ1-6; possibly TRBD1 for D (5 bases). This CDR3 has 17 amino acids. V lost 0 bases to trimming and J lost 2 bases, with 11 bases between them. CDR1 is ENHRY, CDR2 SYGVKD, per germline. The CDR3 loop reads CAISESGGSAYNSPLHF. For the CDR3, the DNA is TGTGCCATCAGTGAGTCGGGGGGGAGCGCCTATAATTCACCCCTCCACTTT.

V and J are TRBV28 and TRBJ2-2; unclear D gene. This CDR3 is 13 amino acids long. V shed 6 bases and J shed 1 base, with 6 bases lying between them. Germline CDR1 and CDR2: MDHEN and SYDVKM. The CDR3: CASRNKNTGELFF. The CDR3 DNA sequence: TGTGCCAGCAGAAACAAGAACACCGGGGAGCTGTTTTTT.

This clone was picked up one time. This chain joins TRBV11-2 and TRBJ2-7; maybe TRBD1 (5 bases). Germline V gives CDR1 SGHAT, CDR2 FQNNGV. The CDR3 runs 12 residues. Trimming shortened V by 6 bases and J by 9 bases, and 15 bases separated the two germline ends. The CDR3 bases are TGTGCCAGCAGTTCGGCAGGGTATGGGCAGTACTTC. It translates to CASSSAGYGQYF.

The J gene is TRBJ2-7, the V gene TRBV5-5; 7 nucleotides agree with TRBD1. The trim removed 0 bases at V and 3 bases at J, leaving 6 bases unmatched. The germline V gene encodes CDR1 SGHKS and CDR2 YYEKEE (reference sequence). The CDR3 is 15 residues long. The DNA for the CDR3 is TGTGCCAGCAGCTTGGGGAAGGGGGCGTTCTACGAGCAGTACTTC. Protein product: CASSLGKGAFYEQYF.

The J gene is TRBJ2-3, the V gene TRBV6-6, with D tentatively TRBD2 (5 bases). V shed 7 bases and J shed 3 bases, with 17 bases lying between them. The germline V gene has CDR1 MNHNY and CDR2 SVGAGI (reference sequence). The CDR3 covers 15 residues. The CDR3 loop reads CASTRAGEKTDTQYF. The CDR3 region has the DNA TGTGCCAGCACTCGCGCCGGGGAGAAGACAGATACGCAGTATTTT.

The chain is built from TRBV10-3 and TRBJ1-2; 7 bases align to TRBD1. CDR1 is ENHRY and CDR2 is SYGVKD in the germline V gene. With 4 bases clipped from V and 8 bases from J, the junction kept 13 bases outside the gene matches. The CDR3 sequence is 15 residues long. CDR3: CAISGRRQGIGGYTF. In DNA form, the CDR3 reads TGTGCCATCAGTGGGCGCCGACAGGGCATCGGCGGCTACACCTTC.

This clone was seen a handful of times. V is TRBV19 and J is TRBJ2-5, with D possibly being TRBD1 (5 bases). CDR3 length equals 14 residues. The V end lost 6 bases, the J end lost 2 bases, and 13 bases lay between the germline ends. The germline V gene has CDR1 LNHDA and CDR2 SQIVND (reference sequence). The CDR3 DNA sequence: TGTGCCAGTAGAGAACACCAGGGACAAGAGACCCAGTACTTC. Encoded protein: CASREHQGQETQYF.

The chain carries TRBV6-6 and TRBJ2-7; 9 bases are a match to TRBD1. The CDR3 contains 15 residues. Per germline, CDR1 MNHNY and CDR2 SVGAGI (reference sequence). The V gene end was trimmed by 4 bases and the J gene end by 6 bases; junction bases not matched to a gene: 10. Here the CDR3 reads CASSWASGQGGEQYF. For the CDR3, the DNA is TGTGCCAGCAGTTGGGCCTCGGGACAGGGCGGCGAGCAGTACTTC.

This clone was seen only once. This chain uses TRBV2 with TRBJ2-3, with 8 bases matching TRBD2. The CDR3 has 17 amino acids. With 0 bases clipped from V and 1 base from J, the junction kept 6 bases outside the gene matches. Germline CDR1 is SNHLY and CDR2 is FYNNEI. The CDR3 reads CASSEARGGSRTDTQYF. CDR3 nucleotides: TGTGCCAGCAGTGAAGCTCGCGGGGGGTCCCGCACAGATACGCAGTATTTT.

The V and J genes are TRBV30 and TRBJ1-1, with D possibly matching TRBD1 (6 bases). Germline CDR1 reads GTSNPN; CDR2 reads SVGIG (reference sequence). The CDR3 spans 12 residues. Trimming pared 5 bases from V and 7 bases from J, leaving 14 bases between. The CDR3 sequence: CAWDRTAREAFF. Here the CDR3 DNA reads TGTGCCTGGGACCGGACAGCTCGTGAAGCTTTCTTT.

This clone was seen more than once but under ten times. The chain recombines TRBV30 with TRBJ2-5; no clear D. The J call may be in error: the DNA end matches TRBJ2-7 better. Germline assignment: CDR1 GTSNPN and CDR2 SVGIG (reference sequence). The CDR3 contains 14 residues. The CDR3: CAWSVAAVTYEQYF. The CDR3 DNA sequence: TGTGCCTGGAGTGTGGCGGCAGTTACCTACGAGCAGTACTTC.

This clone was detected once. The J gene is TRBJ1-5, the V gene TRBV5-1, with 7 bases matching TRBD1. The CDR3 is 14 residues long. CDR1 is SGHRS and CDR2 is YFSETQ in the germline V gene. After removal of 4 bases from V and 7 bases from J, the junction contained 8 bases not matched to a gene. The CDR3 protein is CASSPGQVGQPQHF. CDR3 sequence (DNA): TGCGCCAGCAGCCCCGGACAGGTGGGGCAGCCCCAGCATTTT.

This clone was detected once. The rearrangement links TRBV2 to TRBJ1-1; D is perhaps TRBD1 (6 bases). V lost 8 bases and J lost 1, with 11 bases in between. The CDR3 loop spans 13 amino acids. Germline V lookup: CDR1 SNHLY, CDR2 FYNNEI. CDR3 sequence (DNA): TGTGCCAGCGGACAGTACCAGAACACTGAAGCTTTCTTT. It codes for CASGQYQNTEAFF.

The V call is TRBV9, the J call TRBJ2-1; TRBD2 agrees at 10 bases. Germline V gene lookup returns CDR1 SGDLS and CDR2 YYNGEE. J gave up 9 bases and V 0 bases, and 6 bases lay outside the gene matches. This CDR3 region has 15 residues. CDR3 DNA sequence: TGTGCCAGCAGCGTAGGCAGCGGGGGGGCGGGTGAGCAGTTCTTC. It yields the protein CASSVGSGGAGEQFF.

CDR3 protein: CATAGPTPGQPNTGELFF. The CDR3 DNA reads TGTGCCACCGCGGGACCGACCCCGGGACAGCCGAACACCGGGGAGCTGTTTTTT. The V call is TRBV5-6, the J call TRBJ2-2; TRBD1 might be the D (7 bases). The CDR3 is 18 amino acids. Trimming shortened V by 9 bases and J by 0 bases, and 24 bases separated the two germline ends. Germline assignment: CDR1 SGHDT and CDR2 YYEEEE.

The genes are TRBV10-3 and TRBJ1-6; D is ambiguous. CDR1 and CDR2 from the germline V gene are ENHRY and SYGVKD. CDR3 length: 19 residues. V was trimmed by 3 bases and J by 5 bases, leaving 23 bases between them. The CDR3, as DNA: TGTGCCATCAGTGAAATGCTTCACCTTGCGGGCGTTAATAATTCACCCCTCCACTTT. Translated, it gives CAISEMLHLAGVNNSPLHF.

This chain joins TRBV5-6 and TRBJ1-5; TRBD1 agrees at 7 bases. V lost 4 bases and J lost 4; bases outside the gene matches: 8. CDR3 length: 15 amino acids. Germline V lookup: CDR1 SGHDT, CDR2 YYEEEE. In DNA form, the CDR3 reads TGTGCCAGCAGCCGCGGGACAGCCAGTAATCAGCCCCAGCATTTT. Its translation is CASSRGTASNQPQHF.

The V gene is TRBV5-8, the J gene TRBJ1-4; 10 bases are shared with TRBD1. The CDR3 length is 16 residues. Germline values: CDR1 SGHTS, CDR2 YDEGEE. V lost 6 bases to trimming and J lost 2 bases; unmatched junction nucleotides: 7. CDR3 sequence (DNA): TGTGCCAGCACGCAGGACAGGGGGTTCACTAATGAAAAACTGTTTTTT. Amino acid sequence: CASTQDRGFTNEKLFF.

Details on this clone: Other DNA sequences in the sample encode the same CDR3. V gene TRBV6-6 combines with J gene TRBJ1-5; maybe TRBD1 (5 bases). This CDR3 is built from 13 residues. V was clipped by 4 bases and J by 5 bases, with 9 bases between them. The germline gives CDR1 MNHNY, CDR2 SVGAGI (reference sequence). For the CDR3, the DNA is TGTGCCAGCAGTTCGGAAGGGGATCAGCCCCAGCATTTT. It specifies CASSSEGDQPQHF.

This chain links TRBV28 with TRBJ1-5; D is possibly TRBD1 (6 bases). In germline, CDR1 is MDHEN, CDR2 SYDVKM. With 5 bases removed from V and 6 bases from J, the gap between germline ends came to 20 bases. CDR3 length: 16 amino acids. The CDR3 loop reads CASSTSGWGGFQPQHF. Here the CDR3 DNA reads TGTGCCAGCAGTACATCCGGGTGGGGGGGCTTTCAGCCCCAGCATTTT. Full variable domain (rest looked up from reference TRBV28 and TRBJ1-5): DVKVTQSSRYLVKRTGEKVFLECVQDMDHENMFWYRQDPGLGLRLIYFSYDVKMKEKGDIPEGYSVSREKKERFSLILESASTNQTSMYLCASSTSGWGGFQPQHFGDGTRLSIL.